This TCR beta chain derives from a study of T cells in Graves' hyperthyroidism and ophthalmopathy. CDR1 is DFQATT, CDR2 SNEGSKA, per germline (reference sequence). The CDR3 has 14 amino acids. Deletions cut 5 bases from V and 0 bases from J, with 10 bases between. Many counts were recorded for this clonotype. Researchers took RNA transcripts and amplified the TCR beta CDR3 regions from them. An initial round of RT-PCR targeting the TCR CDR3 relied on the HTBI primer set. MiXCR was run by TCRdb on the multiplex PCR reads, yielding one entry per CDR3 protein. Among some 400,000 distinct CDR3 sequences listed, approximately 20% were seen once. Absence of ophthalmopathy progression within 18 months defined stable Graves' hyperthyroidism. Patients were aged 18 to 65, had disease duration under 2 months, and had newly diagnosed hyperthyroidism. Isolation of PBMCs was performed on around 10 ml fresh peripheral blood.

The specimen was blood. The genes are TRBV20-1 and TRBJ2-2, with D perhaps assigned TRBD1 or TRBD2 (6 bases each). The receptor's source is a woman aged 18-30 years with Graves' hyperthyroidism. The CDR3 spells CSAGGTTNTGELFF. CDR3 sequence (DNA): TGCAGTGCTGGAGGGACAACGAACACCGGGGAGCTGTTTTTT.